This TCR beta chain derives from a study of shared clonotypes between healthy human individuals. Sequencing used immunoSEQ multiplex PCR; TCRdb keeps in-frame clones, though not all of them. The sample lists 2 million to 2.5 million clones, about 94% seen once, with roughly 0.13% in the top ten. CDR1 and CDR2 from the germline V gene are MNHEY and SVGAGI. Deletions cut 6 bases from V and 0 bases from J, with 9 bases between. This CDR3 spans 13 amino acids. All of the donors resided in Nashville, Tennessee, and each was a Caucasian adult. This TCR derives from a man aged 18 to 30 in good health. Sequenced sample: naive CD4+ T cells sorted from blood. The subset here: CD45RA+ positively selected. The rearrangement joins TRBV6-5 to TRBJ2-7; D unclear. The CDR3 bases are TGTGCCAGCAGATCGGACCGCTCCTACGAGCAGTACTTC. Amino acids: CASRSDRSYEQYF.